A single sample gave rise to the 24 T cell receptor beta chains below, sequenced in a study of tumor and adjacent non-tumor tissue in lung cancer. No cell sorting was done before RNA was extracted from the tissue. Three rounds of nested PCR, following a modified ARM-PCR protocol, produced the TCRbeta library. Each CDR3 protein gets one entry after TCRdb re-called the multiplex PCR reads with MiXCR. The sample shows under 150,000 distinct CDR3 sequences, around 65% of them seen only once. Sequencing used lung tumor tissue. These receptors were obtained from a man in his sixties with small cell lung cancer.

As regards this clonotype: This sequence may be a read error, since a much larger clone differs from it by one base. The gene calls are TRBV6-1 and TRBJ2-1; possible D gene TRBD1, 6 bases. Germline V gene data show CDR1 as MNHNS and CDR2 as SASEGT. The CDR3 loop spans 16 amino acids. The CDR3 nucleotides are TGTGCCAGCACCCCTGTGGGGGCTCGGGGTAACAATGAGCGGTTCTTC. As protein: CASTPVGARGNNERFF.

Turning to this clonotype: This could be a read error, since a much larger clone is one nucleotide away. The chain recombines TRBV20-1 with TRBJ2-1; 9 bases align to TRBD1. The CDR3 loop spans 16 amino acids. CDR1 and CDR2 from the germline V gene are DFQATT and SNEGSKA (reference sequence). Trimming at V came to 5 bases and at J to 5 bases, leaving 13 bases not matched to a gene. The CDR3 region has the DNA TGCAGTGCTGGCTACCGGAACAGGGGGCATCACAATGAGCAGTTCTTC. Translating gives CSAGYRNRGHHNEQFF.

For this clonotype: This may arise from a read error, as a much more abundant clone is one base away. The chain links TRBV29-1 to TRBJ2-3; tentatively, D is TRBD2 (5 bases). The CDR3 spans 15 residues. Trimming removed 4 bases at V and 1 base at J, with 15 bases between. The germline gives CDR1 SQVTM, CDR2 ANQGSEA. Here the CDR3 reads CSVGISWTGTDTQYF. The CDR3 bases are TGCAGCGTTGGGATCAGCTGGACTGGCACAGATACGCAGTATTTT.

This clonotype was recorded at least ten times. The V and J genes are TRBV13 and TRBJ1-1, with D perhaps matching TRBD1 (6 bases). This CDR3 is 16 amino acids long. Germline V gene data show CDR1 as PRHDT and CDR2 as FYEKMQ (reference sequence). V lost 0 bases, J lost 0 bases, and 11 bases lay in between. In nucleotides, the CDR3 is TGTGCCAGCAGCTTAGGCCTTACAGGGATGAACACTGAAGCTTTCTTT. Encoded protein: CASSLGLTGMNTEAFF.

This chain connects TRBV6-1 to TRBJ2-7; the match to TRBD2 covers 7 bases. Germline V gene lookup returns CDR1 MNHNS and CDR2 SASEGT. CDR3 length equals 14 residues. The junction had 8 bases not matched to a gene; V was cut back by 5 bases and J by 4 bases. Here the CDR3 DNA reads TGTGCCAGCAGTATAAGCGGGACTCAATACGAGCAGTACGTC. Residues: CASSISGTQYEQYV.

This chain links TRBV4-2 with TRBJ2-4; 10 bases match TRBD2. With V trimmed by 0 bases and J by 1 base, 12 bases remained unmatched. The germline gives CDR1 LGHNA, CDR2 YNFKEQ. The CDR3 length is 20 residues. The CDR3 sequence: CASSQDPAGGLSTAKNIQYF. In DNA form, the CDR3 reads TGTGCCAGCAGCCAAGATCCAGCGGGAGGGCTAAGTACGGCCAAAAACATTCAGTACTTC.

For this clonotype: A read error may explain this, as a much larger clone is one base away. The V and J genes are TRBV11-2 and TRBJ1-1; the D is unclear. This CDR3 contains 12 residues. Germline-derived CDR1 and CDR2 are SGHAT and FQNNGV. This chain's CDR3 is CASSRATTEALF. The CDR3 bases are TGTGCCAGCAGCCGTGCAACCACTGAAGCTCTCTTT.

J is TRBJ1-2 and V is TRBV19; 8 bases fit TRBD1. V lost 5 bases to trimming and J lost 7 bases; unmatched junction nucleotides: 12. Germline V gene sequence: CDR1 LNHDA, CDR2 SQIVND (reference sequence). The CDR3 consists of 15 residues. The CDR3: CASSPQMTGEIGYTF. The CDR3, as DNA: TGTGCCAGTAGTCCTCAAATGACAGGGGAGATTGGCTACACCTTC.

Of note for this clonotype: It is likely a read error, because the conserved phenylalanine at the end of the CDR3 is missing. This chain connects TRBV5-1 to TRBJ2-1, with D maybe TRBD1 (6 bases). The CDR3 totals 14 residues. CDR1 and CDR2 (germline): SGHRS, YFSETQ. V shed 0 bases and J shed 7 bases, with 11 bases lying between them. The CDR3 loop reads CASSLGVRGNEQFS. CDR3 DNA: TGCGCCAGCAGCTTGGGTGTCAGGGGAAATGAGCAGTTCTCC.

This clonotype was observed a few times. This chain uses TRBV4-1 with TRBJ2-1; possibly TRBD1 for D (6 bases). Germline CDR1 reads MGHRA; CDR2 reads YSYEKL. Trimming stripped 3 bases from V and 5 bases from J, with 11 bases between. This CDR3 comprises 14 residues. CDR3 nucleotide sequence: TGCGCCAGCAGCCATCAGCAGGGGAACAATGAGCAGTTCTTC. Translating it yields CASSHQQGNNEQFF.

Points on this clonotype: Given a much more abundant clone one base away, this may be a read error. The J gene is TRBJ2-5, the V gene TRBV29-1; TRBD1 matches at 11 bases. The CDR3 has 14 amino acids. Germline V gives CDR1 SQVTM, CDR2 ANQGSEA. The CDR3 spells CSVTPGQGGEIQYF. The DNA of the CDR3 is TGCAGCGTTACCCCGGGACAGGGGGGAGAGATCCAGTACTTC.

The gene calls are TRBV29-1 and TRBJ2-3; 7 nucleotides match TRBD1. The germline CDR1 and CDR2 sequences are SQVTM and ANQGSEA. This CDR3 contains 15 residues. Trimming removed 6 bases from V and 0 bases from J; junction bases left unmatched: 9. The CDR3 DNA follows: TGCAGCGTAGATCCGACACAGGGGAGCACAGATACGCAGTATTTT. As protein: CSVDPTQGSTDTQYF.

This clonotype was seen a single time. Possible read error: a much larger clone is one base away. This chain links TRBV28 with TRBJ2-5; possibly TRBD2 for D (6 bases). Germline V gives CDR1 MDHEN, CDR2 SYDVKM. The CDR3 runs to 13 residues. The V end was cut by 6 bases, the J end by 5 bases, with 13 bases between. The CDR3 DNA is TGTGCCAGCAGCCCCGGCGGGGATGAGACCCAGTACTTC. Translated, it gives CASSPGGDETQYF.

A word on this clonotype: Compared with germline, one end of the junction differs, possibly owing to a read error. The chain employs TRBV11-2 and TRBJ2-1; 11 bases match TRBD2. Germline values: CDR1 SGHAT, CDR2 FQNNGV. This CDR3 comprises 16 residues. The CDR3 protein is CASSLGLAGAYPEHFF. The CDR3 DNA follows: TGTGCCAGCAGTTTAGGACTAGCGGGCGCCTACCCTGAGCACTTCTTC.

This clonotype was observed at least ten times. The V gene is TRBV20-1, the J gene TRBJ2-1; the D gene is possibly TRBD2 (6 bases). This CDR3 has 15 residues. Germline V gene data show CDR1 as DFQATT and CDR2 as SNEGSKA (reference sequence). Trimming shortened V by 0 bases and J by 0 bases, and 9 bases separated the two germline ends. CDR3 amino acids: CSARDSGSSYNEQFF. CDR3 DNA: TGCAGTGCTAGAGATAGCGGAAGCTCCTACAATGAGCAGTTCTTC.

Notes on this clonotype: A read error may account for a junction end that differs from germline. V gene TRBV20-1 combines with J gene TRBJ2-5; 12 nucleotides match TRBD2. Germline-derived CDR1 and CDR2 are DFQATT and SNEGSKA (reference sequence). The CDR3 has 15 amino acids. The CDR3 loop is CSAQKTSGSQETQYF. CDR3 nucleotides: TGCAGTGCTCAAAAGACTAGCGGGAGTCAAGAGACCCAATACTTC.

This clonotype was seen at least ten times. The chain couples TRBV20-1 to TRBJ1-1; D is possibly TRBD1 (6 bases). V dropped 0 bases and J dropped 1 base, with 12 bases sitting between them. CDR3 length: 15 amino acids. Germline-derived CDR1 and CDR2 are DFQATT and SNEGSKA (reference sequence). In nucleotides, the CDR3 is TGCAGTGCTAGAGATTACAGGGCTGCGAACACTGAAGCTTTCTTT. This codes for CSARDYRAANTEAFF.

About this clonotype itself: The junction departs from the called germline gene at one end, perhaps through a read error. The chain joins TRBV11-1 to TRBJ2-7; D is unclear. This CDR3 spans 12 amino acids. The germline V gene has CDR1 SGHAT and CDR2 FQDESV (reference sequence). CDR3 protein: CACSVQRREQYF. The CDR3 nucleotides are TGTGCCTGCAGCGTACAGAGGCGCGAGCAGTACTTC.

The chain employs TRBV11-1 and TRBJ1-1; D possibly corresponds to TRBD1 (5 bases). Looked up from germline, CDR1 is SGHAT and CDR2 is FQDESV (reference sequence). Trimming removed 1 base from V and 10 bases from J, with 13 bases in between. This CDR3 has 13 residues. CDR3 nucleotide sequence: TGTGCCAGCAGCTTAGGGGGGTACACTAGAGCTTTCTTT. It is translated as CASSLGGYTRAFF.

The rearrangement joins TRBV20-1 to TRBJ2-5; the D gene is possibly TRBD1 (5 bases). Germline-derived CDR1 and CDR2 are DFQATT and SNEGSKA (reference sequence). CDR3 length equals 14 residues. Trimming shortened V by 6 bases and J by 2 bases, and 16 bases separated the two germline ends. The CDR3, as DNA: TGCAGTGCGATGGATCCCCGACAGCAAGAGACCCAGTACTTC. Amino acid sequence: CSAMDPRQQETQYF.

Comments on this clonotype: The CDR3 does not close with the conserved phenylalanine or tryptophan, likely indicating a read error. The chain is built from TRBV5-1 and TRBJ1-2; 7 bases agree with TRBD1. With 4 bases clipped from V and 8 bases from J, the junction kept 14 bases outside the gene matches. The CDR3 consists of 15 residues. Germline loops: CDR1 SGHRS, CDR2 YFSETQ. The CDR3 nucleotides are TGCGCCAGCAGCGGACGGGGACAGTTATCTTCCGGCTACACCATC. Translated: CASSGRGQLSSGYTI.

This clonotype was seen a few times. The CDR3 DNA reads TGTGCCAGCAGTGCCACTAGCGGGAGGGGTCAAGAGACCCAGTACTTC. Amino acid sequence: CASSATSGRGQETQYF. This chain joins TRBV28 and TRBJ2-5, with 13 bases that match TRBD2. The ends lost 5 bases at V and 2 bases at J; junction bases unmatched: 5. This CDR3 region has 16 residues. Germline assignment: CDR1 MDHEN and CDR2 SYDVKM.

The chain uses TRBV28 and TRBJ2-4; TRBD1 matches at 7 bases. The germline V gene has CDR1 MDHEN and CDR2 SYDVKM. The trim removed 2 bases at V and 2 bases at J, leaving 9 bases unmatched. This CDR3 region has 17 residues. The CDR3 spells CASSLVGTGETKNIQYF. The CDR3 DNA reads TGTGCCAGCAGTTTAGTAGGCACAGGGGAGACCAAAAACATTCAGTACTTC. Looking up the rest from reference TRBV28 and TRBJ2-4 gives the full variable domain: DVKVTQSSRYLVKRTGEKVFLECVQDMDHENMFWYRQDPGLGLRLIYFSYDVKMKEKGDIPEGYSVSREKKERFSLILESASTNQTSMYLCASSLVGTGETKNIQYFGAGTRLSVL.

Of note for this clonotype: Mismatch with germline at one junction end may stem from a read error. This sequence joins TRBV6-5 and TRBJ1-1; D not certain. This CDR3 region has 11 residues. Germline CDR1 and CDR2: MNHEY and SVGAGI. The CDR3 nucleotides are TGTGCCACCAGTTATGACACTGAAGCTTTCTTT. Translated: CATSYDTEAFF.